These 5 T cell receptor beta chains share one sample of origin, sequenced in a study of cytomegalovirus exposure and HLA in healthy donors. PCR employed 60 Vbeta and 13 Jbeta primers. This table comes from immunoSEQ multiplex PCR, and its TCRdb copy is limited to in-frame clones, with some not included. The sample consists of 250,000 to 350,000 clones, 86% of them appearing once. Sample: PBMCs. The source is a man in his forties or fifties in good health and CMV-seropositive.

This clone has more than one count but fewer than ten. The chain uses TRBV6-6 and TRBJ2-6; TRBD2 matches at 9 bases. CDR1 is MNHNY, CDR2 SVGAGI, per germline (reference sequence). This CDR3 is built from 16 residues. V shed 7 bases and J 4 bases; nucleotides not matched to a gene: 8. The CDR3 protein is CASTGGRAYGANVLTF. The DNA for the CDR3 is TGTGCCAGCACTGGCGGGAGGGCCTACGGGGCCAACGTCCTGACTTTC.

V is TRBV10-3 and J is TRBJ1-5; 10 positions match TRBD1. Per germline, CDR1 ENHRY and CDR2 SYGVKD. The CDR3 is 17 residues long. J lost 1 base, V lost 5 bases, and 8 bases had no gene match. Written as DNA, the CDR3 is TGTGCCATCAGTCCCGGGTGGGGACAGGGGAGCAATCAGCCCCAGCATTTT. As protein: CAISPGWGQGSNQPQHF.

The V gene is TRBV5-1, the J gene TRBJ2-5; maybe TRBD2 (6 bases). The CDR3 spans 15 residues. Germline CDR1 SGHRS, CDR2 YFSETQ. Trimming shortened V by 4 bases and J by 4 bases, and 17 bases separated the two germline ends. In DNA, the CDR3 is TGCGCCAGCAGCGTCGGGACTGTCCCCACAGAGACCCAGTACTTC. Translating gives CASSVGTVPTETQYF.

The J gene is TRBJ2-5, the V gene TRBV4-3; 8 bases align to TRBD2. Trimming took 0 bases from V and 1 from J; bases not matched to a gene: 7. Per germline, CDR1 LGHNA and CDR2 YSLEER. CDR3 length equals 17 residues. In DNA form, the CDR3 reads TGCGCCAGCAGCCAAGATTGGAGCGGGGGTCCCCAAGAGACCCAGTACTTC. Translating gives CASSQDWSGGPQETQYF.

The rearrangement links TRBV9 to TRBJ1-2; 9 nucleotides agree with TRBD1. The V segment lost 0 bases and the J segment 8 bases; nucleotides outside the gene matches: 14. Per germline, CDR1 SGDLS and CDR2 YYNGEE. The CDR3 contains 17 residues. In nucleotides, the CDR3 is TGTGCCAGCAGCGTAGGTTCCGGGACAGGGCCCTCGGGCGGCTACACCTTC. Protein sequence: CASSVGSGTGPSGGYTF.